The 9 T cell receptor beta chains reported below all come from one sample, sequenced in a study of vaccination and CD4 T cells after COVID-19 (dated by TCRdb to between 2022 and 2023). The library was made by PCR. The reads were generated on an Illumina iSeq 100. DNA from cultured CD4+ T cells was subjected to TCR sequencing with the Oncomine TCR Beta short-read assay at the Johns Hopkins FTIC core. TCRdb redid the processing of the public reads, applying fastp at Q25 and MiXCR, and retained in-frame beta chains. Rows with one shared CDR3 protein collapse into an entry with the most common genes and DNA. This sample gives about 23,000 distinct CDR3 sequences in total; 43% of them show up just once. The ten largest clonotypes hold approximately 5% of the sample. These receptors' antigens are unknown. The time point label corresponds to: late sampling 161 to 241 days after vaccination in three convalescent patients. The treatment or condition label of this sample denotes: approximately 9-day PBMC culture with coronavirus spike peptide pools or control peptides (ViraFEST assay).

The sequenced sample was CD4+ T cells from blood, cultured in vitro, obtained about 7 months after SARS-CoV-2 vaccination. The receptors were sampled from a human donor who had recovered from COVID-19.

Turning to this clonotype: Mismatch with germline at one junction end may stem from a read error. The chain recombines TRBV6-4 with TRBJ2-7; the D gene is possibly TRBD2 (5 bases). In germline, CDR1 is MRHNA, CDR2 SNTAGT. This CDR3 spans 15 amino acids. CDR3 residues: CAGSLLRGSWYEQYF. The CDR3 DNA follows: TGTGCCGGCAGTTTATTACGTGGGAGCTGGTACGAGCAGTACTTC.

The genes are TRBV4-3 and TRBJ2-4; perhaps TRBD2 as D (6 bases). Trimming removed 0 bases at V and 6 bases at J, with 12 bases between. Germline V lookup: CDR1 LGHNA, CDR2 YSLEER. The CDR3 is 15 amino acids. Here the CDR3 reads CASSQDGGMRNIQYF. The CDR3 DNA follows: TGCGCCAGCAGCCAAGACGGGGGAATGAGAAACATTCAGTACTTC.

The chain combines TRBV7-8 with TRBJ1-5; D is ambiguous. The CDR3 is 13 residues long. CDR1 is SGHVS and CDR2 is FQNEAQ in the germline V gene. Trimming cost V 4 bases and J 4 bases, with 8 bases left between them. This CDR3 reads CASSSIGNQPQHF. The DNA for the CDR3 is TGTGCCAGCAGCTCCATCGGGAATCAGCCCCAGCATTTT.

The sample holds a few counts of this clonotype. The chain employs TRBV6-1 and TRBJ2-3, with D possibly being TRBD1 (5 bases). V dropped 5 bases and J dropped 4 bases, with 16 bases sitting between them. CDR3 size: 15 residues. From germline, CDR1 is MNHNS and CDR2 SASEGT. The chain's CDR3 is CASSPALGAPDTQYF. CDR3 bases: TGTGCCAGCAGTCCGGCCCTTGGGGCACCAGATACGCAGTATTTT.

This chain links TRBV19 with TRBJ1-1; no firm D call. Between the trimmed V and J ends, which lost 1 base and 1 base, there was a span of 7 bases. The CDR3 consists of 14 residues. Germline V CDR1 and CDR2: LNHDA, SQIVND (reference sequence). DNA of the CDR3: TGTGCCAGTAGTATAGTTTGGCGGAACACTGAAGCTTTCTTT. Translating gives CASSIVWRNTEAFF.

There are a few counts of this clonotype. This chain joins TRBV20-1 and TRBJ2-5; TRBD2 might be the D (5 bases). TRBJ2-7 explains the end of the DNA better; the J call may be wrong. The CDR3 sequence is 15 residues long. The germline V gene has CDR1 DFQATT and CDR2 SNEGSKA (reference sequence). The DNA for the CDR3 is TGCAGTGCTCCCAAACCGGCCGGAGGCAATGGCGAGCAGTACTTC. Translating it yields CSAPKPAGGNGEQYF.

V gene TRBV20-1 combines with J gene TRBJ2-7; D unresolved. The CDR3 spans 15 residues. V was cut by 5 bases and J by 4 bases, with 21 bases left in between. CDR1 DFQATT and CDR2 SNEGSKA come from the germline V gene (reference sequence). The CDR3 nucleotides are TGCAGTGCTTCAGGCTGGCTGCAAACCCGTTACGAGCAGTACTTC. It translates to CSASGWLQTRYEQYF.

CDR3 in amino acids: CASSRTTRGGETQYF. The CDR3 nucleotides read TGTGCCAGCAGTCGGACTACCAGGGGGGGCGAGACCCAGTACTTC. This rearrangement joins TRBV6-1 to TRBJ2-5; either TRBD1 or TRBD2 may supply D (7 bases each). With 5 bases removed from V and 5 bases from J, the gap between germline ends came to 18 bases. The CDR3 spans 15 residues. Germline lookup yields CDR1 MNHNS and CDR2 SASEGT.

The chain links TRBV6-1 to TRBJ1-5; D is perhaps TRBD1 (5 bases). Germline loops: CDR1 MNHNS, CDR2 SASEGT. The CDR3 is made up of 15 amino acids. V lost 6 bases and J lost 0, with 12 bases in between. CDR3 in DNA: TGTGCCAGCAGAGGAACAGGATATAGCAATCAGCCCCAGCATTTT. Amino acids: CASRGTGYSNQPQHF.